This T cell receptor (beta chain) was recorded in a study of CD4+ T cells in melanoma. In the case of this clone: The target antigen is unknown.

CDR3 length equals 14 residues. V was cut by 0 bases and J by 1 base, with 6 bases left in between. The germline CDR1 and CDR2 sequences are LNHDA and SQIVND (reference sequence). Sequenced by immunoSEQ multiplex PCR; TCRdb stores in-frame clones only, minus some. The sample holds fewer than 55,000 clones, 89% seen once. Findings and caveats of the study: Neoantigen-specific CD4+ T cells in melanoma reportedly had diverse differentiation states. A reported correlation linked neoantigen-specific CD4+ T cells to CD8+, macrophage and B cell function.

The origin of this receptor is a human donor with melanoma. The source material was peripheral blood. This chain joins TRBV19 and TRBJ1-1, with no clear D. The CDR3 DNA sequence: TGTGCCAGTAGTATAGACAGAGAGAACACTGAAGCTTTCTTT. Protein sequence: CASSIDRENTEAFF.